The 18 T cell receptor beta chains presented below share a single source sample, sequenced in a study of regulatory T cells in long-lasting Graves disease. According to the study, TCR beta libraries were built with iRepertoire HTBI primers and CDR3-region Arm-PCR. TCRdb re-called the multiplex PCR reads through MiXCR, storing one row per CDR3 protein. The table has some 280,000 distinct CDR3 sequences, 22% seen once. Time point of the sample: persistent/refractory GD, antithyroid drugs over 5 years with positive TRAb. The TCR library used RNA extracted from PBMCs. The sample was peripheral blood mononuclear cells (PBMCs), taken when the disease was refractory, from a patient treated with antithyroid drugs. All receptors derive from a female donor with Graves disease.

This clonotype occurred a few times. The V gene is TRBV6-2 or TRBV6-3, the J gene TRBJ2-7; maybe TRBD2 (6 bases). V was pared by 8 bases and J by 6 bases, with 14 bases between. The CDR3 runs 12 residues. Germline lookup yields CDR1 MNHEY and CDR2 SVGEGT. CDR3 in DNA: TGTGCCAGCGCCACGGGAGTATCCGAGCAGTACTTC. It specifies CASATGVSEQYF.

This chain uses TRBV7-9 with TRBJ1-2; weak D call: TRBD1 (5 bases). V was pared by 11 bases and J by 1 base, with 14 bases between. This CDR3 is built from 13 residues. Germline CDR1 SEHNR, CDR2 FQNEAQ (reference sequence). CDR3: CAGSPGVNYGYTF. CDR3 sequence (DNA): TGTGCCGGCTCGCCGGGGGTTAACTATGGCTACACCTTC.

The chain is built from TRBV7-2 and TRBJ2-7, with D hard to call. The CDR3 has 13 residues. Trimming left V 5 bases short and J 3 bases short, with 11 bases between. Germline V lookup: CDR1 SGHTA, CDR2 FQGNSA. The CDR3 nucleotides read TGTGCCAGCAGCCCCCGTCACAGCTACGAGCAGTACTTC. It codes for CASSPRHSYEQYF.

This clonotype was detected ten times or more. The chain recombines TRBV30 with TRBJ1-2, with no clear D. CDR3 length: 12 residues. The V gene lost 1 base and the J gene lost 3 bases, with 6 bases spanning the gap. CDR1 is GTSNPN, CDR2 SVGIG, per germline (reference sequence). The chain's CDR3 is CAWSGQHYGYTF. The CDR3, as DNA: TGTGCCTGGAGTGGCCAGCACTATGGCTACACCTTC.

There are many counts of this clonotype. The V gene is TRBV7-2, the J gene TRBJ2-5, with D tentatively TRBD2 (6 bases). Germline CDR1 SGHTA, CDR2 FQGNSA. V was shortened by 1 base and J by 1 base, with 10 bases between the two germline ends. CDR3 size: 15 residues. The CDR3 sequence: CASSLVLAAQETQYF. The DNA for the CDR3 is TGTGCCAGCAGCTTAGTTTTAGCGGCCCAAGAGACCCAGTACTTC.

This clonotype was recorded many times. The chain is built from TRBV28 and TRBJ2-7, with D tentatively TRBD1 (6 bases). This CDR3 spans 15 amino acids. The germline V gene has CDR1 MDHEN and CDR2 SYDVKM. The ends were cut back, 8 bases at V and 1 base at J, with 18 bases in the middle. CDR3 sequence: CASGGMDSLSYEQYF. The CDR3, as DNA: TGTGCCAGCGGGGGTATGGACAGTCTTTCCTACGAGCAGTACTTC.

At least ten counts were recorded for this clonotype. This sequence joins TRBV7-8 and TRBJ2-5; D might be TRBD2 (5 bases). Trimming pared 1 base from V and 7 bases from J, leaving 19 bases between. Germline values: CDR1 SGHVS, CDR2 FQNEAQ. The CDR3 sequence is 16 residues long. The CDR3 DNA is TGTGCCAGCAGCTTAGAAGGGTCCCTCAGCGGTGGGACCCAGTACTTC. This codes for CASSLEGSLSGGTQYF.

The sample holds a few counts of this clonotype. The rearrangement uses TRBV24-1 and TRBJ2-5; TRBD1 agrees at 8 bases. The length of the CDR3 is 14 residues. V lost 3 bases and J lost 5; bases outside the gene matches: 4. Germline CDR1 reads KGHDR; CDR2 reads SFDVKD. CDR3 DNA sequence: TGTGCCACCAGTGATCAGGGGGCGGGGGAGACCCAGTACTTC. Translating gives CATSDQGAGETQYF.

V is TRBV27 and J is TRBJ2-7; D perhaps matches TRBD1 (6 bases). The CDR3 extends over 15 amino acids. From germline, CDR1 is MNHEY and CDR2 SMNVEV (reference sequence). The V end lost 1 base, the J end lost 4 bases, and 14 bases lay between the germline ends. The CDR3 nucleotides read TGTGCCAGCAGTTTATTGGGCGACAGGTCGTACGAGCAGTACTTC. Encoded protein: CASSLLGDRSYEQYF.

This clonotype was seen ten or more times. The chain is built from TRBV15 and TRBJ1-1; TRBD1 might be the D (5 bases). Germline V gene lookup returns CDR1 LNHNV and CDR2 YYDKDF (reference sequence). The CDR3 extends over 14 amino acids. V lost 0 bases and J lost 4, with 9 bases in between. The CDR3 DNA sequence: TGTGCCACCAGCAGAGACAGGGTGGGCACTGAAGCTTTCTTT. This translates into CATSRDRVGTEAFF. Full variable domain (rest looked up from reference TRBV15 and TRBJ1-1): DAMVIQNPRYQVTQFGKPVTLSCSQTLNHNVMYWYQQKSSQAPKLLFHYYDKDFNNEADTPDNFQSRRPNTSFCFLDIRSPGLGDTAMYLCATSRDRVGTEAFFGQGTRLTVV.

This clonotype came up once. The rearrangement links TRBV6-1 to TRBJ2-6; D may match TRBD1 or TRBD2 (5 bases each). Trimming pared 7 bases from V and 2 bases from J, leaving 9 bases between. CDR3 length: 14 amino acids. Germline values: CDR1 MNHNS, CDR2 SASEGT. Written as DNA, the CDR3 is TGTGCCAGCAATGTGGGGGCTGGGGCCAACGTCCTGACTTTC. Translated, it gives CASNVGAGANVLTF.

V usage is TRBV12-3 or TRBV12-4 and J usage is TRBJ2-7, with D perhaps given as TRBD1 or TRBD2 (5 bases each). The CDR3 is 13 residues long. V dropped 6 bases and J dropped 1 base, with 10 bases sitting between them. CDR3 in amino acids: CASRVGASYEQYF. The CDR3 DNA follows: TGTGCCAGCAGGGTCGGGGCTTCCTACGAGCAGTACTTC.

This clonotype was detected ten times or more. This chain links TRBV28 with TRBJ2-7; D perhaps matches TRBD1 (6 bases). V was clipped by 4 bases and J by 2 bases, with 12 bases between them. Germline values: CDR1 MDHEN, CDR2 SYDVKM. This CDR3 contains 14 residues. CDR3 coding DNA: TGTGCCAGCAGTTCAACCGGGACACCCTACGAGCAGTACTTC. Protein: CASSSTGTPYEQYF.

This clonotype showed up just a few times. The chain is built from TRBV25-1 and TRBJ1-2; 8 bases are a match to TRBD1. J was trimmed by 7 bases and V by 7 bases; bases with no gene match: 5. The CDR3 extends over 12 amino acids. Germline V gene lookup returns CDR1 MGHDK and CDR2 SYGVNS. The CDR3: CASNQGARGYTF. The CDR3 DNA is TGTGCCAGCAATCAGGGGGCGCGTGGCTACACCTTC.

The table lists this clonotype with many counts. The rearrangement joins TRBV12-3 or TRBV12-4 to TRBJ2-5; 12 bases are a match to TRBD2. The CDR3 totals 16 residues. Trimming took 3 bases from V and 1 from J; bases not matched to a gene: 3. The chain's CDR3 is CASSLGTSGLQETQYF. Here the CDR3 DNA reads TGTGCCAGCAGTTTGGGGACTAGCGGGCTCCAAGAGACCCAGTACTTC.

This clonotype has at least ten counts. V usage is TRBV7-2 and J usage is TRBJ2-7; D is undetermined. Trimming removed 1 base at V and 6 bases at J, with 7 bases between. The V gene's germline CDR1 is SGHTA and CDR2 FQGNSA. The CDR3 has 12 residues. The CDR3 DNA sequence: TGTGCCAGCAGCTTAGAGTCTCCCGAGCAGTACTTC. Protein product: CASSLESPEQYF. The whole variable domain, remainder taken from reference TRBV7-2 and TRBJ2-7, is GAGVSQSPSNKVTEKGKDVELRCDPISGHTALYWYRQSLGQGLEFLIYFQGNSAPDKSGLPSDRFSAERTGGSVSTLTIQRTQQEDSAVYLCASSLESPEQYFGPGTRLTVT.

This clonotype was recorded once. In DNA form, the CDR3 reads TGTGCCAGCGGCCTCAGGGACACTGAAGCTTTCTTT. This codes for CASGLRDTEAFF. J is TRBJ1-1 and V is TRBV7-9; D is perhaps TRBD1 (5 bases). Germline CDR1 SEHNR, CDR2 FQNEAQ (reference sequence). V gave up 8 bases and J gave up 3 bases, with 10 bases separating them. The CDR3 is 12 residues long.

As regards this clonotype: The germline gene is not matched at one end of the junction; a read error may be the cause. The chain carries TRBV7-3 and TRBJ2-5, with 7 bases fitting TRBD2. The CDR3 length is 17 residues. The germline V gene has CDR1 SGHTA and CDR2 FQGTGA. The CDR3 is CASRVWRESICQETLYF. The DNA of the CDR3 is TGTGCCAGCAGAGTTTGGCGGGAGTCTATTTGCCAAGAGACCCTGTACTTC.